This entry lists 28 T cell receptor beta chains sequenced from one sample in a study (dated by TCRdb to between 2014 and 2017). To prepare the library, 5' RACE was applied. Sequenced on an Illumina MiSeq. TCRdb reanalyzed the raw reads on its own, using fastp at Q25 for trimming and MiXCR for clone calling, and kept in-frame beta chains. CDR3 protein sequences are deduplicated, and each keeps its most common genes and DNA. The sample table contains approximately 5,000 distinct CDR3 sequences; only one count was recorded for around 29% of them. The biggest ten clones account for 5.5% to 8% of the sample. Sequencing was performed on memory CD4+ T cells sorted from a lymph node. The sample's cell subset or site label is to be understood as: memory CD4+ T cells, CD4+CD45RO+CD25-. Receptor source: a female donor with breast cancer.

This clonotype is medium-sized (0.01 to 0.1%) in the sample. The gene calls are TRBV7-2 and TRBJ2-5; D is unclear. Germline CDR1 and CDR2: SGHTA and FQGNSA. This CDR3 has 13 amino acids. The V and J ends lost 2 bases and 5 bases respectively, with 9 bases between them. As DNA, the CDR3 is TGTGCCAGCAGCTTATTTAGAGCGGAGACCCAGTACTTC. Its translation is CASSLFRAETQYF.

In its sample, this clonotype is medium-sized (0.01 to 0.1%). CDR3 in amino acids: CASSRLEGLAGNEQFF. The CDR3 coding sequence is TGTGCCAGCAGCCGGTTAGAGGGGCTAGCGGGAAATGAGCAGTTCTTC. The gene calls are TRBV2 and TRBJ2-1; 9 bases fit TRBD2. Germline V lookup: CDR1 SNHLY, CDR2 FYNNEI. This CDR3 region has 16 residues. V gave up 6 bases and J gave up 7 bases; unmatched junction bases: 13.

Comments on this clonotype: A much larger clone lies one base from this, so it may be a read error. The V gene is TRBV5-8, the J gene TRBJ2-3; no clear D gene. CDR1 is SGHTS, CDR2 YDEGEE, per germline. CDR3 length: 13 amino acids. The CDR3 spells CASSLGEAVTQNF. The CDR3 nucleotides are TGTGCCAGCAGCTTGGGCGAGGCAGTTACGCAGAATTTT.

V is TRBV4-1 and J is TRBJ1-3; no definite D call. The CDR3 has 16 residues. V dropped 4 bases and J dropped 0 bases, with 13 bases sitting between them. The V gene's germline CDR1 is MGHRA and CDR2 YSYEKL. CDR3: CASSPPGRSSGNTIYF. As DNA, the CDR3 is TGCGCCAGCAGCCCTCCCGGACGGAGCTCTGGAAACACCATATATTTT.

As concerns this clonotype: The junction departs from the called germline gene at one end, perhaps through a read error. V is TRBV7-2 and J is TRBJ1-6; tentative D call: TRBD1 (5 bases). The CDR3 contains 15 residues. Per the germline V gene, CDR1 is SGHTA and CDR2 is FQGNSA. CDR3 DNA: TGTGCCAGCGGCTTAAGGGCAGGGTCTAGTTCACCCCTCCACTTT. It yields the protein CASGLRAGSSSPLHF.

In the case of this clonotype: This may be a read error, as it is one base from a much larger clone. The rearrangement uses TRBV3-1 and TRBJ2-7, with D perhaps matching TRBD1 (6 bases). Germline V gives CDR1 LGHDT, CDR2 YNNKEL (reference sequence). The CDR3 loop spans 15 amino acids. Between the trimmed V and J ends, which lost 3 bases and 5 bases, there was a span of 17 bases. CDR3 loop: CASSQAGVFGNEQYF. CDR3 DNA: TGTGCCAGCAGCCAGGCAGGGGTTTTTGGAAACGAGCAGTACTTC.

This clonotype was observed a few times. The genes are TRBV2 and TRBJ2-1; D possibly corresponds to TRBD2 (6 bases). The V gene's germline CDR1 is SNHLY and CDR2 FYNNEI. The CDR3 spans 16 residues. V shed 3 bases and J shed 3 bases, with 15 bases lying between them. The CDR3 protein is CASSDQVTSCYNEQFF. CDR3 in DNA: TGTGCCAGCAGTGATCAGGTAACTAGCTGCTACAATGAGCAGTTCTTC.

Remarks on this clonotype: The junction shows a germline mismatch at one end, possibly a read error. The rearrangement uses TRBV11-2 and TRBJ2-1, with 7 bases aligning to TRBD2. Germline V gene sequence: CDR1 SGHAT, CDR2 FQNNGV. The CDR3 covers 16 residues. The CDR3 loop is CASSPYFSAGRGEQFF. In nucleotides, the CDR3 is TGTGCCAGCAGCCCCTACTTTAGCGCAGGACGGGGGGAGCAGTTCTTT.

The chain recombines TRBV5-1 with TRBJ1-1, with TRBD1 identical over 7 bases. V lost 4 bases to trimming and J lost 1 base; unmatched junction nucleotides: 10. Germline V lookup: CDR1 SGHRS, CDR2 YFSETQ. The CDR3 is 16 amino acids. Written as DNA, the CDR3 is TGCGCCAGCAGCCGACAGGGCACCACAGGGAACACTGAAGCTTTCTTT. Amino acids: CASSRQGTTGNTEAFF.

The sample holds many counts of this clonotype. J is TRBJ2-1 and V is TRBV6-6, with TRBD1 as a possible D gene (6 bases). The V end lost 4 bases, the J end lost 0 bases, and 13 bases lay between the germline ends. The CDR3 consists of 16 residues. Germline V gene sequence: CDR1 MNHNY, CDR2 SVGAGI (reference sequence). The CDR3 nucleotides read TGTGCCAGCAGTTCCCATACAGGGAACTCCTACAATGAGCAGTTCTTC. This codes for CASSSHTGNSYNEQFF.

The chain has TRBV14 and TRBJ1-1; D unresolved. Trimming left V 0 bases short and J 3 bases short, with 23 bases between. The germline V gene has CDR1 SGHDN and CDR2 FVKESK. CDR3 length: 19 residues. CDR3 sequence reads: CASSQDHFEDFRTDTEAFF. CDR3 DNA: TGTGCCAGCAGCCAAGATCATTTTGAGGACTTCCGGACGGACACTGAAGCTTTCTTT.

Comment on this clonotype: This could be a read error, since a much larger clone is one nucleotide away. The chain combines TRBV7-2 with TRBJ2-7; D is unresolved. V shed 5 bases and J shed 2 bases, with 7 bases lying between them. The CDR3 spans 12 residues. Germline CDR1 SGHTA, CDR2 FQGNSA. The CDR3 DNA sequence: TGTGCCAGCAGCCAGAGCACCTACGAGCAGTACTTC. Amino acids: CASSQSTYEQYF. Complete variable domain (other parts from reference TRBV7-2 and TRBJ2-7): GAGVSQSPSNKVTEKGKDVELRCDPISGHTALYWYRQSLGQGLEFLIYFQGNSAPDKSGLPSDRFSAERTGGSVSTLTIQRTQQEDSAVYLCASSQSTYEQYFGPGTRLTVT.

Note on this clonotype: With a much larger clone just one base away, this may be a read error. V and J are TRBV29-1 and TRBJ2-7; no clear D. This CDR3 contains 11 residues. CDR1 is SQVTM, CDR2 ANQGSEA, per germline. V was shortened by 6 bases and J by 2 bases, with 8 bases between the two germline ends. In nucleotides, the CDR3 is TGCAGCGTACAAGACCCCTACGAGCAGTACTTC. Encoded protein: CSVQDPYEQYF.

This clonotype is deemed medium-sized. This chain links TRBV4-1 with TRBJ2-1; TRBD2 agrees at 15 bases. The length of the CDR3 is 18 residues. J was trimmed by 4 bases and V by 3 bases; bases with no gene match: 7. Germline lookup yields CDR1 MGHRA and CDR2 YSYEKL. CDR3 in amino acids: CASSHGTSGRRGYNEQFF. CDR3 nucleotide sequence: TGCGCCAGCAGCCATGGGACTAGCGGGAGGCGAGGGTACAATGAGCAGTTCTTC.

V and J are TRBV20-1 and TRBJ2-7; D is unresolved. V was cut by 3 bases and J by 2 bases, with 11 bases left in between. CDR1 is DFQATT and CDR2 is SNEGSKA in the germline V gene (reference sequence). The CDR3 totals 13 residues. The CDR3 protein is CSARYPATYEQYF. In DNA form, the CDR3 reads TGCAGTGCTAGGTATCCAGCCACCTACGAGCAGTACTTC.

In its sample, this clonotype ranks as medium-sized. The rearrangement links TRBV20-1 to TRBJ1-3; D possibly corresponds to TRBD1 (6 bases). Per germline, CDR1 DFQATT and CDR2 SNEGSKA (reference sequence). With 6 bases removed from V and 3 bases from J, the gap between germline ends came to 12 bases. The CDR3 has 13 residues. CDR3 sequence (DNA): TGCAGTGCCATAGAGGGGGGTGGAAACACCATATATTTT. Encoded protein: CSAIEGGGNTIYF.

Sample share makes this clonotype large. The chain employs TRBV5-1 and TRBJ1-1; possible D gene TRBD1, 5 bases. The CDR3 runs 16 residues. CDR1 SGHRS and CDR2 YFSETQ come from the germline V gene. V dropped 0 bases and J dropped 5 bases, with 17 bases sitting between them. The chain's CDR3 is CASSLGRRGSGTEAFF. Written as DNA, the CDR3 is TGCGCCAGCAGCTTGGGCCGGCGGGGGAGTGGGACTGAAGCTTTCTTT.

The chain joins TRBV11-2 to TRBJ1-3; no reliable D call. V lost 5 bases and J lost 0, with 8 bases in between. The CDR3 runs to 14 residues. CDR1 and CDR2 (germline): SGHAT, FQNNGV. The CDR3 DNA follows: TGTGCCAGCAGCGGACGGAGCTCTGGAAACACCATATATTTT. The encoded protein is CASSGRSSGNTIYF. Full variable domain (remainder filled in from reference TRBV11-2 and TRBJ1-3): EAGVAQSPRYKIIEKRQSVAFWCNPISGHATLYWYQQILGQGPKLLIQFQNNGVVDDSQLPKDRFSAERLKGVDSTLKIQPAKLEDSAVYLCASSGRSSGNTIYFGEGSWLTVV.

This chain connects TRBV6-1 to TRBJ2-1; 10 nucleotides line up with TRBD1. The CDR3 totals 17 residues. Germline V gene lookup returns CDR1 MNHNS and CDR2 SASEGT. Trimming removed 3 bases from V and 7 bases from J; junction bases left unmatched: 12. CDR3 nucleotides: TGTGCCAGCAGTGACGTTAGGACAGGGGGAGTTGGAAATGAGCAGTTCTTC. Translating gives CASSDVRTGGVGNEQFF.

This clonotype was seen a few times. This chain uses TRBV5-4 with TRBJ2-7; no clear D gene. Germline CDR1 SGHNT, CDR2 YYREEE (reference sequence). V was clipped by 0 bases and J by 2 bases, with 9 bases between them. The CDR3 has 14 residues. CDR3 region: CASSLGGRTYEQYF. The CDR3 coding sequence is TGTGCCAGCAGCTTGGGAGGCAGGACCTACGAGCAGTACTTC.

About this clonotype: This may stem from a read error, because a much larger clone lies one nucleotide away. The V call is TRBV20-1, the J call TRBJ2-1; 7 bases map to TRBD2. Trimming at V came to 5 bases and at J to 10 bases, leaving 8 bases not matched to a gene. Germline CDR1 and CDR2: DFQATT and SNEGSKA (reference sequence). The CDR3 is 12 residues long. This CDR3 is CSAGVRGREQFF. Written as DNA, the CDR3 is TGCAGTGCTGGAGTGCGCGGGAGAGAGCAGTTCTTC.

By frequency in the sample, this clonotype is medium-sized. The chain couples TRBV9 to TRBJ1-6, with 9 bases lining up with TRBD1. V lost 4 bases, J lost 7 bases, and 9 bases stayed unmatched. This CDR3 spans 16 amino acids. From germline, CDR1 is SGDLS and CDR2 YYNGEE. As DNA, the CDR3 is TGTGCCAGCAGCCTCAACCCGGGACAGGGAAATTCACCCCTCCACTTT. This encodes CASSLNPGQGNSPLHF. The full variable domain, with the rest looked up from reference TRBV9 and TRBJ1-6, is DSGVTQTPKHLITATGQRVTLRCSPRSGDLSVYWYQQSLDQGLQFLIQYYNGEERAKGNILERFSAQQFPDLHSELNLSSLELGDSALYFCASSLNPGQGNSPLHFGNGTRLTVT.

This clonotype is medium-sized. J is TRBJ1-4 and V is TRBV9; unclear D gene. In germline, CDR1 is SGDLS, CDR2 YYNGEE. Trimming removed 3 bases at V and 0 bases at J, with 9 bases between. CDR3 length: 15 amino acids. CDR3 in amino acids: CASSEGEATNEKLFF. The CDR3 nucleotides are TGTGCCAGCAGCGAGGGAGAGGCAACTAATGAAAAACTGTTTTTT.

This clonotype is medium-sized (0.01 to 0.1%). The chain couples TRBV5-1 to TRBJ2-2; unclear D gene. V dropped 4 bases and J dropped 4 bases, with 2 bases sitting between them. CDR1 SGHRS and CDR2 YFSETQ come from the germline V gene. The CDR3 sequence is 11 residues long. In DNA form, the CDR3 reads TGCGCCAGCAGCATCACCGGGGAGCTGTTTTTT. It encodes CASSITGELFF.

This clonotype was seen repeatedly, ten times or more. V and J are TRBV7-2 and TRBJ2-7, with 14 bases aligning to TRBD2. The CDR3 runs 17 residues. The J segment lost 1 base and the V segment lost 1 base, leaving 3 bases of the junction unmatched. Germline-derived CDR1 and CDR2 are SGHTA and FQGNSA. CDR3 sequence: CASSLVGLAGGSYEQYF. For the CDR3, the DNA is TGTGCCAGCAGCTTAGTCGGACTAGCGGGAGGATCCTACGAGCAGTACTTC.

The rearrangement joins TRBV7-8 to TRBJ2-1, with 9 bases matching TRBD2. CDR3 size: 14 residues. V dropped 6 bases and J dropped 4; count of bases not matched to a gene: 4. Germline V CDR1 and CDR2: SGHVS, FQNEAQ. As DNA, the CDR3 is TGTGCCAGCAGGGCTAGCGGGGATTACAATGAGCAGTTCTTC. Translation: CASRASGDYNEQFF. The complete variable domain, with remaining parts taken from reference TRBV7-8 and TRBJ2-1, reads GAGVSQSPRYKVAKRGQDVALRCDPISGHVSLFWYQQALGQGPEFLTYFQNEAQLDKSGLPSDRFFAERPEGSVSTLKIQRTQQEDSAVYLCASRASGDYNEQFFGPGTRLTVL.

This clonotype was recorded a few times. J is TRBJ2-7 and V is TRBV5-1; tentative D call: TRBD1 (5 bases). Deletions cut 0 bases from V and 6 bases from J, with 10 bases between. The CDR3 sequence is 13 residues long. From germline, CDR1 is SGHRS and CDR2 YFSETQ. The CDR3 is CASSLDRYGEQYF. CDR3 nucleotide sequence: TGCGCCAGCAGCTTGGACAGGTATGGCGAGCAGTACTTC.

CDR3 amino acids: CSVAGQGGEQYF. For the CDR3, the DNA is TGCAGCGTTGCCGGACAGGGTGGCGAGCAGTACTTC. This chain uses TRBV29-1 with TRBJ2-7; 8 nucleotides line up with TRBD1. With 4 bases clipped from V and 6 bases from J, the junction kept 5 bases outside the gene matches. The CDR3 has 12 residues. CDR1 and CDR2 from the germline V gene are SQVTM and ANQGSEA.